The next 19 T cell receptor beta chains were all read from a single sample in a study of beta chain features in type 1 diabetes. Study-wide results and limits: When Type 1 diabetes patients were examined, their TCRB CDR3s proved moderately but significantly shorter in all four CD4+ subsets.

The antigens of these receptors remain unknown. Investigators reverse transcribed all isolated RNA, so they sequenced expressed TCRB transcripts. Sequencing used immunoSEQ multiplex PCR; TCRdb keeps in-frame clones, though not all of them. The table has more than 550,000 clones, 11% to 15% seen once. The sample consisted of naive CD4+ T cells from blood. The receptors stem from a man younger than 35 with type 1 diabetes.

This clone was found a few times. The chain couples TRBV5-1 to TRBJ2-5, with 9 bases that match TRBD1. CDR1 is SGHRS, CDR2 YFSETQ, per germline. J gave up 3 bases and V 4 bases, and 4 bases lay outside the gene matches. The CDR3 contains 14 residues. This chain's CDR3 is CASSADRGEETQYF. CDR3 DNA: TGCGCCAGCAGCGCGGACAGGGGAGAAGAGACCCAGTACTTC.

This clone was found a few times. This CDR3 is also generated by other DNA sequences in the sample. The rearrangement uses TRBV20-1 and TRBJ2-5; D call uncertain. Looked up from germline, CDR1 is DFQATT and CDR2 is SNEGSKA (reference sequence). V gave up 5 bases and J gave up 3 bases, with 7 bases separating them. The CDR3 runs 11 residues. The CDR3 loop is CSARREETQYF. For the CDR3, the DNA is TGCAGTGCTCGAAGAGAAGAGACCCAGTACTTC.

V gene TRBV5-6 combines with J gene TRBJ1-5; no clear D gene. Germline assignment: CDR1 SGHDT and CDR2 YYEEEE. The CDR3 runs 16 residues. Deletions cut 4 bases from V and 5 bases from J, with 19 bases between. CDR3 sequence reads: CASSAWTGRVHQPQHF. DNA of the CDR3: TGTGCCAGCAGCGCGTGGACGGGTCGAGTTCATCAGCCCCAGCATTTT.

This chain uses TRBV25-1 with TRBJ2-1, with TRBD1 matching over 7 bases. Trimming removed 6 bases from V and 3 bases from J; junction bases left unmatched: 5. Germline-derived CDR1 and CDR2 are MGHDK and SYGVNS. The CDR3 has 14 amino acids. CDR3 amino acids: CASRPRGSYNEQFF. As DNA, the CDR3 is TGTGCCAGCAGGCCCAGGGGGAGCTACAATGAGCAGTTCTTC.

This clone was seen only a few times. V and J are TRBV7-2 and TRBJ2-1; 7 bases agree with TRBD2. The CDR3 spans 15 residues. V lost 0 bases, J lost 3 bases, and 2 bases stayed unmatched. Germline assignment: CDR1 SGHTA and CDR2 FQGNSA. The CDR3 region has the DNA TGTGCCAGCAGCTTAGCTTCTAGCGGCTACAATGAGCAGTTCTTC. Its protein product is CASSLASSGYNEQFF.

This clone was counted only a few times. The V gene is TRBV10-3, the J gene TRBJ2-2, with D possibly TRBD2 on 6 matching bases. V was trimmed by 2 bases and J by 5 bases, leaving 15 bases between them. This CDR3 region has 16 residues. Per germline, CDR1 ENHRY and CDR2 SYGVKD. In DNA form, the CDR3 reads TGTGCCATCAGTGAGCCCAGGCCACGGGGGACCGGGGAGCTGTTTTTT. It translates to CAISEPRPRGTGELFF.

The chain is built from TRBV5-4 and TRBJ2-7; 9 bases line up with TRBD1. This CDR3 has 15 amino acids. Trimming took 3 bases from V and 6 from J; bases not matched to a gene: 10. From germline, CDR1 is SGHNT and CDR2 YYREEE (reference sequence). CDR3 in amino acids: CASSSPSGTGPEQYF. CDR3 sequence (DNA): TGTGCCAGCAGCTCACCCTCCGGGACAGGGCCCGAGCAGTACTTC.

This clone was detected only a few times. The V and J genes are TRBV10-3 and TRBJ2-1, with TRBD1 identical over 9 bases. The J segment lost 7 bases and the V segment lost 5 bases, leaving 15 bases of the junction unmatched. CDR3 length equals 17 residues. Per germline, CDR1 ENHRY and CDR2 SYGVKD. The CDR3 sequence: CAISTRQEGQGINEQFF. The CDR3 DNA reads as TGTGCCATCAGTACCAGGCAAGAGGGACAGGGAATAAATGAGCAGTTCTTC.

The chain has TRBV5-6 and TRBJ1-6; no definite D call. The V end lost 1 base, the J end lost 6 bases, and 11 bases lay between the germline ends. Germline V gene lookup returns CDR1 SGHDT and CDR2 YYEEEE. The CDR3 has 15 residues. The CDR3 is CASSLRWRGNSPLHF. In DNA form, the CDR3 reads TGTGCCAGCAGCTTGCGGTGGAGAGGTAATTCACCCCTCCACTTT.

V is TRBV5-6 and J is TRBJ1-1; weak D call: TRBD1 (5 bases). CDR3 length: 14 residues. Germline loops: CDR1 SGHDT, CDR2 YYEEEE. V gave up 6 bases and J gave up 4 bases, with 16 bases separating them. CDR3 DNA: TGTGCCAGCACTATGAGAGGGGTGCTCACTGAAGCTTTCTTT. Residues: CASTMRGVLTEAFF. Together with reference TRBV5-6 and TRBJ1-1, the CDR3 gives the full variable domain: DAGVTQSPTHLIKTRGQQVTLRCSPKSGHDTVSWYQQALGQGPQFIFQYYEEEERQRGNFPDRFSGHQFPNYSSELNVNALLLGDSALYLCASTMRGVLTEAFFGQGTRLTVV.

The table lists this clone with a few counts. J is TRBJ1-2 and V is TRBV30, with D maybe TRBD1 (6 bases). This CDR3 has 13 residues. The germline V and J ends were trimmed by 1 base and 8 bases, with 14 bases remaining between them. The germline V gene has CDR1 GTSNPN and CDR2 SVGIG (reference sequence). In DNA form, the CDR3 reads TGTGCCTGGAGTGCCCCTCAACAGGGAGGCTACACCTTC. Its translation: CAWSAPQQGGYTF.

The V and J genes are TRBV28 and TRBJ1-3, with 9 bases matching TRBD1. Germline V lookup: CDR1 MDHEN, CDR2 SYDVKM. The CDR3 sequence is 17 residues long. Trimming removed 3 bases from V and 5 bases from J; junction bases left unmatched: 11. In nucleotides, the CDR3 is TGTGCCAGCAGTTTCCACAAAGGACAGGGGACCCGAAACACCATATATTTT. It yields the protein CASSFHKGQGTRNTIYF.

In its sample, this clone was seen once. This chain's CDR3 is CASSPHGTSYEQYF. The CDR3 coding sequence is TGTGCCAGCAGTCCCCACGGGACCTCCTACGAGCAGTACTTC. The chain couples TRBV28 to TRBJ2-7; D may match TRBD1 or TRBD2 (5 bases each). V was clipped by 5 bases and J by 0 bases, with 11 bases between them. This CDR3 has 14 amino acids. Germline values: CDR1 MDHEN, CDR2 SYDVKM.

The chain joins TRBV7-9 to TRBJ1-1; D not resolved. This CDR3 is 14 amino acids long. The ends were cut back, 1 base at V and 3 bases at J, with 9 bases in the middle. Germline V gene lookup returns CDR1 SEHNR and CDR2 FQNEAQ (reference sequence). CDR3 nucleotides: TGTGCCAGCAGCTTAGGGTGGAGGGACACTGAAGCTTTCTTT. It translates to CASSLGWRDTEAFF.

The J gene is TRBJ2-7, the V gene TRBV28, with 11 bases identical to TRBD1. The germline CDR1 and CDR2 sequences are MDHEN and SYDVKM. The CDR3 extends over 13 amino acids. V lost 8 bases and J lost 3; bases outside the gene matches: 3. CDR3 in DNA: TGTGCCAGCGCCGGGACAGGGGGCTACGAGCAGTACTTC. Amino acid sequence: CASAGTGGYEQYF.

This chain connects TRBV9 to TRBJ2-4; D may match TRBD1 or TRBD2 (5 bases each). V lost 0 bases and J 6 bases, leaving 10 bases between the germline ends. CDR1 is SGDLS and CDR2 is YYNGEE in the germline V gene. The CDR3 has 14 amino acids. In DNA form, the CDR3 reads TGTGCCAGCAGCGTAGGTGGGGCGGGAAACATTCAGTACTTC. Amino acid sequence: CASSVGGAGNIQYF. Using reference TRBV9 and TRBJ2-4 for the parts outside the CDR3, the full variable domain is DSGVTQTPKHLITATGQRVTLRCSPRSGDLSVYWYQQSLDQGLQFLIQYYNGEERAKGNILERFSAQQFPDLHSELNLSSLELGDSALYFCASSVGGAGNIQYFGAGTRLSVL.

CDR3 in amino acids: CASSAQMGFADTQYF. CDR3 DNA sequence: TGTGCCAGCAGTGCCCAGATGGGGTTCGCAGATACGCAGTATTTT. This chain uses TRBV2 with TRBJ2-3; D is uncertain. Trimming removed 4 bases from V and 4 bases from J, with 15 bases in between. The CDR3 runs to 15 residues. The germline gives CDR1 SNHLY, CDR2 FYNNEI. Full variable domain (rest looked up from reference TRBV2 and TRBJ2-3): EPEVTQTPSHQVTQMGQEVILRCVPISNHLYFYWYRQILGQKVEFLVSFYNNEISEKSEIFDDQFSVERPDGSNFTLKIRSTKLEDSAMYFCASSAQMGFADTQYFGPGTRLTVL.

This chain connects TRBV7-2 to TRBJ2-7; D is ambiguous. The V end lost 1 base, the J end lost 0 bases, and 13 bases lay between the germline ends. The length of the CDR3 is 16 residues. The germline V gene has CDR1 SGHTA and CDR2 FQGNSA. The CDR3 sequence is CASSLDSRPVSYEQYF. The CDR3 DNA is TGTGCCAGCAGCTTAGACTCGCGGCCGGTCTCCTACGAGCAGTACTTC.

This rearrangement joins TRBV2 to TRBJ2-3; possibly TRBD2 for D (6 bases). The germline V gene has CDR1 SNHLY and CDR2 FYNNEI. The CDR3 totals 14 residues. The V end was cut by 5 bases, the J end by 2 bases, with 11 bases between. The CDR3 sequence is CASSFSGVTDTQYF. The CDR3 nucleotides are TGTGCCAGCAGTTTTAGCGGAGTCACAGATACGCAGTATTTT.